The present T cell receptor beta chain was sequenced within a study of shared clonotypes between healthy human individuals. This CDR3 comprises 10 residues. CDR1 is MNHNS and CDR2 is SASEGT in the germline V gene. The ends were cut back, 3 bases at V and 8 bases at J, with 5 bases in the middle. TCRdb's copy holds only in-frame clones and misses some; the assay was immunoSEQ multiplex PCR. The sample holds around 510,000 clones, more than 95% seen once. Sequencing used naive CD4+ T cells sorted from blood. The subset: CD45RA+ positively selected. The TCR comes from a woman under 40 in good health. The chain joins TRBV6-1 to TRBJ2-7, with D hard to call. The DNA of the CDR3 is TGTGCCAGCAGTGAGACCCAGCAGTACTTC. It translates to CASSETQQYF.